This TCR beta chain was profiled in a study of monozygotic twins with inflammatory bowel disease. Study conclusions and caveats: A reduction in TCRbeta diversity (inverse Simpson) was seen in IBD patients relative to healthy co-twins. Distinguishing T cell subtypes was not possible.

To note about this clonotype: Its cognate antigen is unknown.

CDR3 length: 15 residues. TCRdb reanalyzed the 5' RACE reads, giving one entry per CDR3 protein sequence and no DNA. The repertoire table contains some 450,000 distinct CDR3 sequences. The receptor was isolated from a human donor with ulcerative colitis or Crohn's disease, or a healthy co-twin of an affected twin (not recorded which). Specimen: blood. The chain has TRBV12-3 or TRBV12-4 and TRBJ1-5. The CDR3 sequence is CASSLSSNSNQPQHF.